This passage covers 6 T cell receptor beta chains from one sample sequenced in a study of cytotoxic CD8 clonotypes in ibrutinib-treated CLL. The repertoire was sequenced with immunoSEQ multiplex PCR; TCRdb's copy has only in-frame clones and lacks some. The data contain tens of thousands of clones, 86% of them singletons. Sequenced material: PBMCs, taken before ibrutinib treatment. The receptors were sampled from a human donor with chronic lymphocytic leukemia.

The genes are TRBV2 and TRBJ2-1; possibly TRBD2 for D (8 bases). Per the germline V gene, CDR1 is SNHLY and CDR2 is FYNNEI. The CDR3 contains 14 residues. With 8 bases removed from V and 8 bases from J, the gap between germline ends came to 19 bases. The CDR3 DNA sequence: TGTGCCAGCGGCCAGGGGGGACTAGGCTATGAGCAGTTCTTC. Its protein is CASGQGGLGYEQFF.

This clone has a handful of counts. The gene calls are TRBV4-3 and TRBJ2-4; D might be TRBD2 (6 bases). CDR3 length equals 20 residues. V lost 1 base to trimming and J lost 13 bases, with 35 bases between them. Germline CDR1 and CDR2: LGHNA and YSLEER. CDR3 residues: CASSQGIQWRVEPTTFTQYF. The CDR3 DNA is TGCGCCAGCAGCCAAGGGATTCAGTGGAGGGTTGAGCCGACTACCTTTACCCAGTACTTC.

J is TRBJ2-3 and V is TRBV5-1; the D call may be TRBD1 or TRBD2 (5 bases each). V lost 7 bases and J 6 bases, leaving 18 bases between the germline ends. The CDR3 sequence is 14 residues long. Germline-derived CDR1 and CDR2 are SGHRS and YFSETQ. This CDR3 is CASRRTGQKDTQYF. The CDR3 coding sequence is TGCGCCAGCCGTCGTACGGGGCAAAAGGATACGCAGTATTTT.

The CDR3 coding sequence is TGTGCCAGCAGTCGAGACGAGGTGGCGTGGGGAAACACCATATATTTT. Protein sequence: CASSRDEVAWGNTIYF. J is TRBJ1-3 and V is TRBV7-9; D unresolved. V lost 6 bases, J lost 4 bases, and 19 bases lay in between. Germline V gives CDR1 SEHNR, CDR2 FQNEAQ (reference sequence). The length of the CDR3 is 16 residues.

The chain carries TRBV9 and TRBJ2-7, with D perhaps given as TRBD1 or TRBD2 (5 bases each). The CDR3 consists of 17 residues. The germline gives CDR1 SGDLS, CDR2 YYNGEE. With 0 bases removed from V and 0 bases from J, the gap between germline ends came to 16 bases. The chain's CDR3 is CASSVAISGDVSYEQYF. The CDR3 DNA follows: TGTGCCAGCAGCGTAGCCATATCTGGGGACGTCTCCTACGAGCAGTACTTC.

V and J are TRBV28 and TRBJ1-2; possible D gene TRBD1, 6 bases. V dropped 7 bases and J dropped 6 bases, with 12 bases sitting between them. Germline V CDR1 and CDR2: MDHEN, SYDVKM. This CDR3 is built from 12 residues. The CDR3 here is CASTRTVNGYTF. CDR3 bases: TGTGCCAGCACCCGGACAGTTAATGGCTACACCTTC.